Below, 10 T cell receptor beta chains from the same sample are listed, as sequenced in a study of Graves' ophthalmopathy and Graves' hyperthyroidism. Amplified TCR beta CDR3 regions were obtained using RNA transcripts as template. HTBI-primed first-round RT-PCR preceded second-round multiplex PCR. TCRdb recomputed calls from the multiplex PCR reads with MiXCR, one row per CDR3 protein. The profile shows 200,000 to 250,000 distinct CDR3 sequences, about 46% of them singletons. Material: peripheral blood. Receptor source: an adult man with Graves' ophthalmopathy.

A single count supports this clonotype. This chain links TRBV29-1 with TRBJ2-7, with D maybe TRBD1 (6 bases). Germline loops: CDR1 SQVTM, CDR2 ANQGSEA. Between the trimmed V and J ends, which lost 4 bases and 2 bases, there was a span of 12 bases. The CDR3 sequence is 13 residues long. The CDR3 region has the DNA TGCAGCGTTGTGGTCAGGGGTACCTACGAGCAGTACTTC. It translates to CSVVVRGTYEQYF.

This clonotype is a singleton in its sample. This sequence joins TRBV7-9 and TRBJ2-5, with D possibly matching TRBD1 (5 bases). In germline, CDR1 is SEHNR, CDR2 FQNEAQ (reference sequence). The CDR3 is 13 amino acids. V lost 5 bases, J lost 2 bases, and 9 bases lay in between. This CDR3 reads CASSEGAQETQYF. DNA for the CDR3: TGTGCCAGCAGCGAAGGGGCTCAAGAGACCCAGTACTTC. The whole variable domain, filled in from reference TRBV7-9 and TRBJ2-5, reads DTGVSQNPRHKITKRGQNVTFRCDPISEHNRLYWYRQTLGQGPEFLTYFQNEAQLEKSRLLSDRFSAERPKGSFSTLEIQRTEQGDSAMYLCASSEGAQETQYFGPGTRLLVL.

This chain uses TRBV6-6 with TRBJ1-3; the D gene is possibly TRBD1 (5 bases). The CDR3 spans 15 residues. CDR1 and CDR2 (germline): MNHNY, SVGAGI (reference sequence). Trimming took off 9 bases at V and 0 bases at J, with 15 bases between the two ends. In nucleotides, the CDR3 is TGTGCCAGTAGCTTGGGACTGTTCTCTGGAAACACCATATATTTT. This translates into CASSLGLFSGNTIYF.

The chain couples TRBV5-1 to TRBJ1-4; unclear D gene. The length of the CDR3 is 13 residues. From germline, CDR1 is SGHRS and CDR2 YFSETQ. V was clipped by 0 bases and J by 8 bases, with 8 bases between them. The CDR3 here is CASSLEGVEKLFF. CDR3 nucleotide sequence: TGCGCCAGCAGCTTGGAAGGCGTAGAAAAACTGTTTTTT.

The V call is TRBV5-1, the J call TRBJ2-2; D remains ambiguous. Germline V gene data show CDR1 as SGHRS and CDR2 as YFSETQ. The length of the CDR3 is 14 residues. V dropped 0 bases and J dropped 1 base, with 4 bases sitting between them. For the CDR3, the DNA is TGCGCCAGCAGCTTGGAAGGGAACACCGGGGAGCTGTTTTTT. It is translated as CASSLEGNTGELFF.

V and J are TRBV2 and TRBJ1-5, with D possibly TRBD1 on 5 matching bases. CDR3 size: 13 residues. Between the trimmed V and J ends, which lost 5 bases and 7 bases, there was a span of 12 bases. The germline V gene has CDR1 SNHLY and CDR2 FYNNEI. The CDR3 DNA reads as TGTGCCAGCAGTTTGGGGTGGGGGCAGCCCCAGCATTTT. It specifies CASSLGWGQPQHF.

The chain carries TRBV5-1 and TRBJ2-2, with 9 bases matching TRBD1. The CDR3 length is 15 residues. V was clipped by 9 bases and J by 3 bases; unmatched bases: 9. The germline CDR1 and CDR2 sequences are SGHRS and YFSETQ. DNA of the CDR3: TGCGCCACCAACCACAGGGGGCCGGACACCGGGGAGCTGTTTTTT. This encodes CATNHRGPDTGELFF.

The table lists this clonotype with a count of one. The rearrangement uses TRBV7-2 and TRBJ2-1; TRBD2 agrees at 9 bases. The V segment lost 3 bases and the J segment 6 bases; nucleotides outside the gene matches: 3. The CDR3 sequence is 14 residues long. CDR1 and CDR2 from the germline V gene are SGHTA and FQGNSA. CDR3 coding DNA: TGTGCCAGCAGCTTCCTAGCGGGGCCCAATGAGCAGTTCTTC. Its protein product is CASSFLAGPNEQFF.

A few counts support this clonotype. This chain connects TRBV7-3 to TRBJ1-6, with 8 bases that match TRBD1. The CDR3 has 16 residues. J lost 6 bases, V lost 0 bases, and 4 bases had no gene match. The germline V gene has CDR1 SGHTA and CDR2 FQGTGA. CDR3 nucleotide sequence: TGTGCCAGCAGCTTAACCCCGACAGGGGCTAATTCACCCCTCCACTTT. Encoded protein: CASSLTPTGANSPLHF.

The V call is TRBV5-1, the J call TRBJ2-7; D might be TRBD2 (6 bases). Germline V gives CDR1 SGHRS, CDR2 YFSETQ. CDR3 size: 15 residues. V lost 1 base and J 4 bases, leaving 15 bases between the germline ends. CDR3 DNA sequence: TGCGCCAGCAGCTTGTCGGAGGGAACGGCTTACGAGCAGTACTTC. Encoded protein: CASSLSEGTAYEQYF.